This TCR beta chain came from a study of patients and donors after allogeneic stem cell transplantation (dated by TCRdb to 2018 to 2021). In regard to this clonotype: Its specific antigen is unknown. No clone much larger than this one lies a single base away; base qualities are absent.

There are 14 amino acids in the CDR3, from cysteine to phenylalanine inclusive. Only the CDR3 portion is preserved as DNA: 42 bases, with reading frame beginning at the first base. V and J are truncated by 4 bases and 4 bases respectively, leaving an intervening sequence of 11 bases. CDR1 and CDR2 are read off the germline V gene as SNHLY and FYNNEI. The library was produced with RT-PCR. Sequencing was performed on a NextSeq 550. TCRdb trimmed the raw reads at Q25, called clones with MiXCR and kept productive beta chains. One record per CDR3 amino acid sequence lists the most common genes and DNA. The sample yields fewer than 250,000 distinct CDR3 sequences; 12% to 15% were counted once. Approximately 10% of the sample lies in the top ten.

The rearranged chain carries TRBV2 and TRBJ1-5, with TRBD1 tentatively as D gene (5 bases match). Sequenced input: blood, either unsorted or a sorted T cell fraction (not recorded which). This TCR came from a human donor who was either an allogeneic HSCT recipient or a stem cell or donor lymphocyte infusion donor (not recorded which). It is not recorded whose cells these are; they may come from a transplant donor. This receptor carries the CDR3 CASSGDRSNQPQHF. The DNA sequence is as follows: TGTGCCAGCAGTGGTGACAGATCTAATCAGCCCCAGCATTTT. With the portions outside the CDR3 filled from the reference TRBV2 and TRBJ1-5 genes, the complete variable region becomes EPEVTQTPSHQVTQMGQEVILRCVPISNHLYFYWYRQILGQKVEFLVSFYNNEISEKSEIFDDQFSVERPDGSNFTLKIRSTKLEDSAMYFCASSGDRSNQPQHFGDGTRLSIL.